The text below deals with one T cell receptor beta chain. Germline V CDR1 and CDR2: MDHEN, SYDVKM. V shed 3 bases and J shed 5 bases, with 19 bases lying between them. The CDR3 sequence is 16 residues long. Cohort assignment relied on participant-reported clinical history. The data stem from a study of blood T cell repertoires in COVID-19. Background on the study: Sources were T cells, B-cell-depleted T cells, or PBMCs; the material itself was cDNA or gDNA.

Profiling relied on immunoSEQ multiplex PCR, and the TCRdb table lists in-frame clones only, not all of them. The table records some 150,000 clones, around 82% of them present only once. The sample taken for sequencing was PBMCs or T cells enriched from blood (not recorded which). The gene calls are TRBV28 and TRBJ2-5, with a tentative D call TRBD1 (6 bases). The TCR originated in a woman aged 45-65 years who had recovered from COVID-19. The CDR3 is CASSFEGVGSMETQYF. The CDR3 bases are TGTGCCAGCAGTTTTGAGGGGGTAGGGTCCATGGAGACCCAGTACTTC.